The present entry profiles one T cell receptor (beta chain) with its context. This record comes from a study of beta chain features in type 1 diabetes. V lost 2 bases, J lost 8 bases, and 13 bases lay in between. Germline V gene sequence: CDR1 LGHNT, CDR2 FRNRAP. The CDR3 runs 14 residues. Reverse transcribing all isolated RNA meant expressed TCRB transcripts were sequenced. Sequencing used immunoSEQ multiplex PCR; TCRdb keeps in-frame clones, though not all of them. Altogether about 250,000 clones are present, about 14% being singletons, with the ten largest covering about 0.024%. The chain employs TRBV12-5 and TRBJ2-1, with D possibly TRBD2 on 6 matching bases. The origin of this receptor is a woman aged 40 to 55 in good health. Sequenced sample: naive CD4+ T cells from blood. CDR3 DNA: TGTGCTAGTGGTTTGCCCCTCGGGGGTCATGAGCAGTTCTTC. It encodes CASGLPLGGHEQFF.